What follows are 5 T cell receptor beta chains derived from one specimen sequenced in a study of T-cell reconstitution after alpha-beta-depleted transplantation in children. Preparing the TCRbeta library involved the use of unique molecular identifiers. TCRdb processed the PCR reads anew with MiXCR; each CDR3 protein has one entry. Of about 270,000 distinct CDR3 sequences listed, about a tenth are singletons. Here the sequenced sample was PBMCs from the stem cell graft donor, taken from the stem cell graft. The receptors were sampled from a human donor who donated a stem cell graft to a child with SCID.

Only a few counts were recorded for this clonotype. This rearrangement joins TRBV20-1 to TRBJ1-6; no definite D call. The V and J ends lost 5 bases and 3 bases respectively, with 17 bases between them. The CDR3 runs 16 residues. Germline CDR1 reads DFQATT; CDR2 reads SNEGSKA (reference sequence). The CDR3 DNA sequence: TGCAGTGCTCGTACCTCCGATGAGGGCTATAATTCACCCCTCCACTTT. Amino acid sequence: CSARTSDEGYNSPLHF.

The rearrangement links TRBV19 to TRBJ2-2; the match to TRBD2 covers 10 bases. The CDR3 is 14 residues long. Germline loops: CDR1 LNHDA, CDR2 SQIVND (reference sequence). V lost 5 bases and J lost 6; bases outside the gene matches: 3. CDR3 nucleotides: TGTGCCAGTAGTGGACTAGCGGTGGCCGGGGAGCTGTTTTTT. This translates into CASSGLAVAGELFF.

This clonotype was observed a handful of times. The genes are TRBV5-1 and TRBJ1-1; a possible D gene is TRBD1 (6 bases). CDR1 and CDR2 (germline): SGHRS, YFSETQ. V was pared by 4 bases and J by 6 bases, with 13 bases between. The CDR3 covers 13 residues. DNA for the CDR3: TGCGCCAGCAGCATAGGGACAAAGGCTGAAGCTTTCTTT. This gives the protein CASSIGTKAEAFF.

A few counts support this clonotype. The chain is built from TRBV7-3 and TRBJ1-1; tentative D call: TRBD1 (5 bases). Per the germline V gene, CDR1 is SGHTA and CDR2 is FQGTGA. The length of the CDR3 is 14 residues. The V end was cut by 2 bases, the J end by 2 bases, with 9 bases between. DNA of the CDR3: TGTGCCAGCAGCTTAGGGGCGACAAACACTGAAGCTTTCTTT. It specifies CASSLGATNTEAFF.

In its sample, this clonotype was seen a few times. This chain joins TRBV7-8 and TRBJ1-4; 7 positions agree with TRBD1. Germline V CDR1 and CDR2: SGHVS, FQNEAQ. J lost 4 bases, V lost 4 bases, and 6 bases had no gene match. The CDR3 sequence is 15 residues long. In DNA, the CDR3 is TGTGCCAGCAGCTCCGGGACAGCTTTTAATGAAAAACTGTTTTTT. This sequence encodes CASSSGTAFNEKLFF.